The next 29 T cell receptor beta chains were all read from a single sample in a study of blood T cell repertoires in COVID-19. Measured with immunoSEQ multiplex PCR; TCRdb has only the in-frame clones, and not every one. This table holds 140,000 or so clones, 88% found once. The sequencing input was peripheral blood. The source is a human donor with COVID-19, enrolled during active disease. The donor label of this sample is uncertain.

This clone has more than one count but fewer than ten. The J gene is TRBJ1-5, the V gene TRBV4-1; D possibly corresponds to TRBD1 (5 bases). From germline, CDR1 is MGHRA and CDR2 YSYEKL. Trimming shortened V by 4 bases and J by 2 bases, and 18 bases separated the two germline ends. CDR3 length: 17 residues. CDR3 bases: TGCGCCAGCAGCCGGGAGCGGGGGGGGGAAGGCAATCAGCCCCAGCATTTT. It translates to CASSRERGGEGNQPQHF.

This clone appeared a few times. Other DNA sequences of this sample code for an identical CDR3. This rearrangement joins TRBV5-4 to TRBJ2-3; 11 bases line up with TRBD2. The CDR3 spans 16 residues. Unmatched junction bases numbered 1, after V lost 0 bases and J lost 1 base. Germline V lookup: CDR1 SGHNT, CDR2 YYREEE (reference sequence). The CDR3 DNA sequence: TGTGCCAGCAGCTTGGAACTAGCGGGGGGCACAGATACGCAGTATTTT. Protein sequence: CASSLELAGGTDTQYF.

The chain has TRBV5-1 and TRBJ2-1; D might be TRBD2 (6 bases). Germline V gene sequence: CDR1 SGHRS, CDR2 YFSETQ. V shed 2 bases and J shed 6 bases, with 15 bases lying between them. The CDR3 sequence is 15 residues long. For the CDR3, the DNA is TGCGCCAGCAGCTTTCTAGCGAATGGGGGCAATGAGCAGTTCTTC. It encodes CASSFLANGGNEQFF. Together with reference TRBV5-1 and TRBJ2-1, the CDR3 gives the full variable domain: KAGVTQTPRYLIKTRGQQVTLSCSPISGHRSVSWYQQTPGQGLQFLFEYFSETQRNKGNFPGRFSGRQFSNSRSEMNVSTLELGDSALYLCASSFLANGGNEQFFGPGTRLTVL.

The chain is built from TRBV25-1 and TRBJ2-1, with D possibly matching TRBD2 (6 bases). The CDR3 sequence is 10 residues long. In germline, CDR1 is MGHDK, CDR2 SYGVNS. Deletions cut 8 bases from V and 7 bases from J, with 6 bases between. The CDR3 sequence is CASRENEQFF. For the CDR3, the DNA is TGTGCCAGCCGGGAGAATGAGCAGTTCTTC.

The DNA for the CDR3 is TGTGCCAGCAGTTTTAGGGGGGAGGGGAGCTACGAGCAGTACTTC. It yields the protein CASSFRGEGSYEQYF. The chain combines TRBV6-5 with TRBJ2-7; D might be TRBD2 (7 bases). Looked up from germline, CDR1 is MNHEY and CDR2 is SVGAGI. Trimming shortened V by 4 bases and J by 3 bases, and 16 bases separated the two germline ends. The CDR3 extends over 15 amino acids.

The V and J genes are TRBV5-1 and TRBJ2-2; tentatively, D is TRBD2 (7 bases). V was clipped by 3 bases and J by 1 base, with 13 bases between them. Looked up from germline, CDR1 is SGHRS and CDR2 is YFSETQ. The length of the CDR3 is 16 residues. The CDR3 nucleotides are TGCGCCAGCAGCTCAGAGGGGGGGGAGAACACCGGGGAGCTGTTTTTT. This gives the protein CASSSEGGENTGELFF.

The CDR3 here is CASSWDPGQGSYEQYF. In nucleotides, the CDR3 is TGTGCCAGCAGCTGGGACCCGGGACAGGGTTCCTACGAGCAGTACTTC. The chain links TRBV5-5 to TRBJ2-7, with 9 nucleotides matching TRBD1. V trimming: 3 bases; J trimming: 1 base; junction bases outside the gene matches: 8. The CDR3 contains 16 residues. The V gene's germline CDR1 is SGHKS and CDR2 YYEKEE (reference sequence).

The CDR3 nucleotides read TGTGCCAGCAGCGTCAACTACGGTGGCTACACCTTC. Translated: CASSVNYGGYTF. The chain links TRBV7-9 to TRBJ1-2; no firm D call. V was shortened by 5 bases and J by 7 bases, with 11 bases between the two germline ends. Germline V gives CDR1 SEHNR, CDR2 FQNEAQ (reference sequence). There are 12 residues in the CDR3.

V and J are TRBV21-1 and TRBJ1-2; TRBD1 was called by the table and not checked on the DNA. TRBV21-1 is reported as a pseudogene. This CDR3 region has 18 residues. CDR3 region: CASSKGGTGGYGNYGYTF. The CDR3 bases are TGTGCCAGCAGCAAAGGAGGGACAGGGGGCTATGGTAACTATGGCTACACCTTC.

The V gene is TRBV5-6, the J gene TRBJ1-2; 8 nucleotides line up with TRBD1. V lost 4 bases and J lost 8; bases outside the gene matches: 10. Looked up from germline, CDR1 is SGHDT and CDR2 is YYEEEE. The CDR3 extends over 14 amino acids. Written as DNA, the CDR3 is TGTGCCAGCAGCCTCCGGACAGGGCGAGGGGGCTACACCTTC. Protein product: CASSLRTGRGGYTF.

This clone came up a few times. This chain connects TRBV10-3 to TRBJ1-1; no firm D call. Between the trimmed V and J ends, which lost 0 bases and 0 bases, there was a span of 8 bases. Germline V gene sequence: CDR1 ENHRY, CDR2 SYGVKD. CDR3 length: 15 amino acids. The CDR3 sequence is CAISESEGMNTEAFF. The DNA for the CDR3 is TGTGCCATCAGTGAGTCAGAGGGAATGAACACTGAAGCTTTCTTT.

The CDR3: CASSVGAYTEAFF. As DNA, the CDR3 is TGTGCCAGCAGTGTGGGGGCGTACACTGAAGCTTTCTTT. V is TRBV25-1 and J is TRBJ1-1; tentative D call: TRBD1 (6 bases). There are 13 residues in the CDR3. CDR1 and CDR2 from the germline V gene are MGHDK and SYGVNS. Trimming pared 4 bases from V and 3 bases from J, leaving 9 bases between.

Here the CDR3 reads CASSEMLAGSSYEQYF. In nucleotides, the CDR3 is TGTGCCAGCAGTGAAATGCTAGCGGGTAGCTCCTACGAGCAGTACTTC. J is TRBJ2-7 and V is TRBV6-1; TRBD2 matches 8 bases. In germline, CDR1 is MNHNS, CDR2 SASEGT. Trimming took 2 bases from V and 0 from J; bases not matched to a gene: 6. This CDR3 has 16 residues.

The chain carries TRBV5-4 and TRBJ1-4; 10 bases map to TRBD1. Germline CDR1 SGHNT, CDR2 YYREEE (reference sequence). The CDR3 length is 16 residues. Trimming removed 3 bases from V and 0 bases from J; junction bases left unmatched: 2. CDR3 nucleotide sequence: TGTGCCAGCAGCTCGGGACAGGGGCCAACTAATGAAAAACTGTTTTTT. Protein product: CASSSGQGPTNEKLFF.

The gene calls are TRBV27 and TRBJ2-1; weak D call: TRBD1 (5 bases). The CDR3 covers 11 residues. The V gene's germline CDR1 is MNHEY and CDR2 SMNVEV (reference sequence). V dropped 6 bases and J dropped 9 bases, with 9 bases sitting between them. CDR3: CASRTASEQFF. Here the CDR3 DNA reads TGTGCCAGCAGGACAGCTTCTGAGCAGTTCTTC.

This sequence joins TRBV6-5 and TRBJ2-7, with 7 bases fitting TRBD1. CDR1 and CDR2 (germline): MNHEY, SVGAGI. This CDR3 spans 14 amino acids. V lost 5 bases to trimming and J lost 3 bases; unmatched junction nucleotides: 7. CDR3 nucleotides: TGTGCCAGCAGTCCTCCGGGACAGAACTACGAGCAGTACTTC. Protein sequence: CASSPPGQNYEQYF.

CDR3 residues: CASSREVTYNSPLHF. CDR3 sequence (DNA): TGTGCCAGTAGCAGGGAAGTTACCTATAATTCACCCCTCCACTTT. V is TRBV2 and J is TRBJ1-6; a weak D match, TRBD1 (5 bases). V was pared by 9 bases and J by 2 bases, with 14 bases between. This CDR3 has 15 residues. The V gene's germline CDR1 is SNHLY and CDR2 FYNNEI.

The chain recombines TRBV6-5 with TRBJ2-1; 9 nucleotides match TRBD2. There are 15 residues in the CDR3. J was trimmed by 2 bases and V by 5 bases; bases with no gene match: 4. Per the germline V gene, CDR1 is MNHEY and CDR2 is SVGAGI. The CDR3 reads CASSTTSGPYNEQFF. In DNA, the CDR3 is TGTGCCAGCAGTACTACTAGCGGGCCCTACAATGAGCAGTTCTTC.

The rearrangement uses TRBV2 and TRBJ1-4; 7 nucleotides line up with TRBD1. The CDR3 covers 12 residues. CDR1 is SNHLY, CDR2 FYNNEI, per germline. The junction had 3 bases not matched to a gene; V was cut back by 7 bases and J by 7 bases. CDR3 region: CASKGAREKLFF. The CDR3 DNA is TGTGCCAGCAAGGGGGCTCGTGAAAAACTGTTTTTT. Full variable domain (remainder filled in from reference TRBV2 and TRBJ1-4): EPEVTQTPSHQVTQMGQEVILRCVPISNHLYFYWYRQILGQKVEFLVSFYNNEISEKSEIFDDQFSVERPDGSNFTLKIRSTKLEDSAMYFCASKGAREKLFFGSGTQLSVL.

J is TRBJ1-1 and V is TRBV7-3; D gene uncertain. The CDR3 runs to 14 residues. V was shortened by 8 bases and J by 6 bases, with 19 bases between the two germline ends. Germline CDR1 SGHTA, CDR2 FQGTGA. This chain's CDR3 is CASVAGPNSPEAFF. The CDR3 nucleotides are TGTGCCAGCGTGGCAGGTCCTAACTCACCTGAAGCTTTCTTT.

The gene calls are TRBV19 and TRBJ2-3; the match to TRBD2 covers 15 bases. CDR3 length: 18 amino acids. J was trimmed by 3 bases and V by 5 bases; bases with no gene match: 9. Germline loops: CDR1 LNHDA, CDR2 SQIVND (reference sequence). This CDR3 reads CASSQRTSGGAETDTQYF. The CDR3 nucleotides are TGTGCCAGTAGTCAGCGGACTAGCGGGGGGGCCGAAACAGATACGCAGTATTTT.

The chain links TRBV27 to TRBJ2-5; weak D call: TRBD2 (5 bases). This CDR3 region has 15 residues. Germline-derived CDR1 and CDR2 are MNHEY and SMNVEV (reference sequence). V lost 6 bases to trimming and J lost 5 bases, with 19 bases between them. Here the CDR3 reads CASRRRGFGLETQYF. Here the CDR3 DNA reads TGTGCCAGCAGACGACGGGGATTCGGCTTGGAGACCCAGTACTTC.

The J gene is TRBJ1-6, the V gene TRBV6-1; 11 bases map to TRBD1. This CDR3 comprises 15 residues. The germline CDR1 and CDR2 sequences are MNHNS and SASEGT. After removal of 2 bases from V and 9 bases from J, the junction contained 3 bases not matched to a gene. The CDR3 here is CASSEPGQGGSPLHF. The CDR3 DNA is TGTGCCAGCAGTGAACCGGGACAGGGGGGTTCACCCCTCCACTTT.

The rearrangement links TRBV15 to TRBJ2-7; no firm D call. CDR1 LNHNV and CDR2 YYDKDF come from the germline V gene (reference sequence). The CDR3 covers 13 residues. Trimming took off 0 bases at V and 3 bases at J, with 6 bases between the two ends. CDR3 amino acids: CATSRDSLYEQYF. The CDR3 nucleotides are TGTGCCACCAGCAGAGACAGTCTCTACGAGCAGTACTTC.

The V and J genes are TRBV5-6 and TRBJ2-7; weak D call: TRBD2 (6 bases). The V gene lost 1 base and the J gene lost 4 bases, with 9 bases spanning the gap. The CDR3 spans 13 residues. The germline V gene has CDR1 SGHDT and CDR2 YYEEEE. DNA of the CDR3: TGTGCCAGCAGCTTGCCAGGGAGGTACGAGCAGTACTTC. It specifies CASSLPGRYEQYF.

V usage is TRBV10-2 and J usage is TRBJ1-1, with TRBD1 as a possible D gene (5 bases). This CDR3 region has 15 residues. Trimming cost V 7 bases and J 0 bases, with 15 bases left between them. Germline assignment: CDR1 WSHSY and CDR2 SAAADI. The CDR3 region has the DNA TGCGCCAGCATACCCGGGAGGGACGTGAACACTGAAGCTTTCTTT. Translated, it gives CASIPGRDVNTEAFF.

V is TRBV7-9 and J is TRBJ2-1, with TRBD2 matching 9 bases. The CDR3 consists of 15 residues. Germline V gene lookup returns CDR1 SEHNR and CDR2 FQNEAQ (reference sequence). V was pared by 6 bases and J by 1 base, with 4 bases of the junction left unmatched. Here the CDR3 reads CASSLAGTSYNEQFF. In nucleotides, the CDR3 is TGTGCCAGCAGTCTAGCGGGGACGTCCTACAATGAGCAGTTCTTC.

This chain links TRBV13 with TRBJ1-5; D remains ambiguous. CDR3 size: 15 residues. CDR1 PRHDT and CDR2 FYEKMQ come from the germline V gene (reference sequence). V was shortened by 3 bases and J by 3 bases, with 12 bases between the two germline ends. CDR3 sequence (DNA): TGTGCCAGCAGCTTCGGGTTGGGAGACAATCAGCCCCAGCATTTT. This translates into CASSFGLGDNQPQHF.

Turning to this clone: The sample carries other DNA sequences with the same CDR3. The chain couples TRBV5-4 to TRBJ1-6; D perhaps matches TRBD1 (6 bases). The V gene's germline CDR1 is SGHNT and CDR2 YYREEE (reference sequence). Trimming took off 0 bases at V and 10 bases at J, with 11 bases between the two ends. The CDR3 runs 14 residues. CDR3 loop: CASSLDRENSPLHF. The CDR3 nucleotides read TGTGCCAGCAGCTTGGACAGGGAGAACTCACCCCTCCACTTT.